The sequence of this T cell receptor beta chain was determined in a study of T-cell memory formation after mild COVID-19. In the study overall: TCR clusters mostly belonged to single donors. Study results and caveats: The appearance of some responding clones in pre-infection memory suggested that cross-reactive memory joined.

Amplification by 5'RACE using constant-segment primers produced TCR alpha and TCR beta cDNA libraries that carried sample barcodes and UMIs. MiXCR, run by TCRdb on the 5' RACE reads, gives a single entry per CDR3 protein. The data contain around 390,000 distinct CDR3 sequences, roughly 15% of them singletons. This clonotype has only a few counts. Its antigen is unidentified. The sample taken for sequencing was PBMCs or a T cell subset sorted from them (not recorded which). This TCR was sampled from a man between 18 and 35 years old who had mild COVID-19 (a few samples of this study predate the infection). Cell type and time point are not known.

For the CDR3, the DNA is TGTGCCAGCAGCTTATGGGCGGTGGATCAGCCCCAGCATTTT. This translates into CASSLWAVDQPQHF. The chain recombines TRBV7-2 with TRBJ1-5; D uncertain. The V end was cut by 2 bases, the J end by 5 bases, with 10 bases between. Germline-derived CDR1 and CDR2 are SGHTA and FQGNSA. The CDR3 runs to 14 residues.